This T cell receptor (beta chain) was observed in a study of CD8+ T cells in alopecia areata. Study-level background: It was oral tofacitinib, at 5 to 10 mg twice daily, that treated patients received. The tofacitinib course ran for 6 to 18 months and was followed by 6 months off drug. Severity among treated patients was scored by the percentage of scalp area affected. Study-wide points: Normal skin's resident alphabeta T cells are sequenced alongside lesional scalp T cells.

Treatment indicated: oral pan-JAK inhibitor, 5-10 mg twice daily. Germline V gene sequence: CDR1 MNHEY, CDR2 SVGAGI. This CDR3 has 13 residues. The V segment lost 9 bases and the J segment 0 bases; nucleotides outside the gene matches: 5. About this clone: The antigen remains undetermined.

cDNA prepared by RNA extraction and subsequent reverse transcription served as the template for sequencing. Repertoires were generated with immunoSEQ multiplex PCR, while TCRdb's copy carries only in-frame clones and drops some. The sample holds fewer than 350,000 clones; over 45% are singletons and the top ten take under 2%. Specimen: CD4+ T cells sorted from blood, collected at week 24, from a patient treated with tofacitinib. The genes are TRBV6-5 and TRBJ2-7, with 7 positions matching TRBD1. The receptor's source is a human donor with alopecia areata. The CDR3 is CASCRDSSYEQYF. DNA for the CDR3: TGTGCCAGTTGCCGGGACAGCTCCTACGAGCAGTACTTC.